Listed below are T cell receptor beta chains from one sample, sequenced in a study of cytomegalovirus exposure and HLA in healthy donors. Measured with immunoSEQ multiplex PCR; TCRdb has only the in-frame clones, and not every one. The sample carries more than 85,000 clones, 55% to 80% recorded once. Sequenced input: PBMCs. These receptors were taken from a human donor in good health. CDR3s include the opening cysteine and the closing phenylalanine or tryptophan. The order of the fields is CDR3 DNA, CDR3 protein, V gene, D gene, CDR3 length, J gene, clone size. A D gene is named only where the DNA matches it firmly. Clone size is shown for a subset of rows, as once, few, many or a class of expanded clone.

CDR3nt: TGTGCCAGCTCACCACCGATCTTGGACAGGGACACAAATGAGCAGTTCTTC
CDR3aa: CASSPPILDRDTNEQFF
v_gene: TRBV18
d_gene: TRBD1
len: 17
j_gene: TRBJ2-1
abundance: -

CDR3nt: TGTGCCACGGGTTGGGGGGGAGATAATTCACCCCTCCACTTT
CDR3aa: CATGWGGDNSPLHF
v_gene: TRBV6-1
d_gene: -
len: 14
j_gene: TRBJ1-6
abundance: -

CDR3nt: TGTGCCACCAGCAGTGGGTATGCAGGGCGCGGTGAGCAGTTCTTC
CDR3aa: CATSSGYAGRGEQFF
v_gene: TRBV15
d_gene: -
len: 15
j_gene: TRBJ2-1
abundance: -

CDR3nt: TGTGCCAGCAGCATCCGGGACAGGGTCTCCTACGAGCAGTACTTC
CDR3aa: CASSIRDRVSYEQYF
v_gene: TRBV7-8
d_gene: TRBD1
len: 15
j_gene: TRBJ2-7
abundance: -

CDR3nt: TGCAGTGCCGTTGAGGGGGAGCAGTACTTC
CDR3aa: CSAVEGEQYF
v_gene: TRBV20-1
d_gene: -
len: 10
j_gene: TRBJ2-5
abundance: few

CDR3nt: TGTGCCAGCAGGCCGTTTGAGGGAGGAAGGTGGGAGCAGTACTTC
CDR3aa: CASRPFEGGRWEQYF
v_gene: TRBV28
d_gene: -
len: 15
j_gene: TRBJ2-7
abundance: -

CDR3nt: TGTGCCAGCAGTGATAGAGGGACTTTGAACACTGAAGCTTTCTTT
CDR3aa: CASSDRGTLNTEAFF
v_gene: TRBV6-1
d_gene: -
len: 15
j_gene: TRBJ1-1
abundance: few

CDR3nt: TGTGCCAGCAGCTTACGGCGGCACAATGAGCAGTTCTTC
CDR3aa: CASSLRRHNEQFF
v_gene: TRBV7-2
d_gene: -
len: 13
j_gene: TRBJ2-1
abundance: -

CDR3nt: TGTGCCAGCTCCGGGACAGCTTCCCGAAATGAGCAGTTCTTC
CDR3aa: CASSGTASRNEQFF
v_gene: TRBV18
d_gene: TRBD1
len: 14
j_gene: TRBJ2-1
abundance: once

CDR3nt: TGTGCCAGCAGTGAAGTAATGTATGAGCAGTTCTTC
CDR3aa: CASSEVMYEQFF
v_gene: TRBV2
d_gene: -
len: 12
j_gene: TRBJ2-1
abundance: -

CDR3nt: TGTGCCAGCAGCACCGGGAGGCGGAACACCGGGGAGCTGTTTTTT
CDR3aa: CASSTGRRNTGELFF
v_gene: TRBV5-8
d_gene: TRBD2
len: 15
j_gene: TRBJ2-2
abundance: -

CDR3nt: TGTGCCAGCAGTTTTGGAGTGGGAGACACAGATACGCAGTATTTT
CDR3aa: CASSFGVGDTDTQYF
v_gene: TRBV28
d_gene: -
len: 15
j_gene: TRBJ2-3
abundance: -

CDR3nt: TGTGCCAGCAATAACAGGGCCAAAGAGACCCAGTACTTC
CDR3aa: CASNNRAKETQYF
v_gene: TRBV2
d_gene: -
len: 13
j_gene: TRBJ2-5
abundance: -

CDR3nt: TGTGCCAGCAGCCAAGATCGCGGAAACGAGCAGTACTTC
CDR3aa: CASSQDRGNEQYF
v_gene: TRBV4-2
d_gene: -
len: 13
j_gene: TRBJ2-7
abundance: -

CDR3nt: TGTGCCAGTAGTTCCTCCGGACAGGGGAAGGTTACGCAGTATTTT
CDR3aa: CASSSSGQGKVTQYF
v_gene: TRBV19
d_gene: TRBD1
len: 15
j_gene: TRBJ2-3
abundance: -

CDR3nt: TGTGCCAGCAGCTTAGGCGGCACCCCCTCCTACGAGCAGTACTTC
CDR3aa: CASSLGGTPSYEQYF
v_gene: TRBV11-2
d_gene: -
len: 15
j_gene: TRBJ2-7
abundance: few

CDR3nt: TGTGCCAGCATCTTGCTAGCGGGAGTCACAGATACGCAGTATTTT
CDR3aa: CASILLAGVTDTQYF
v_gene: TRBV2
d_gene: TRBD2
len: 15
j_gene: TRBJ2-3
abundance: -

CDR3nt: TGTGCCAGCAGCCAGGGGTCGAACACTGAAGCTTTCTTT
CDR3aa: CASSQGSNTEAFF
v_gene: TRBV7-3
d_gene: -
len: 13
j_gene: TRBJ1-1
abundance: -

CDR3nt: TGTGCCAGCAGCGAGACAGGGAATAAGGCTTCCGAGCAGTACTTC
CDR3aa: CASSETGNKASEQYF
v_gene: TRBV9
d_gene: TRBD1
len: 15
j_gene: TRBJ2-7
abundance: few

CDR3nt: TGTGCCAGTAGTATAGAGCATAGCGGGAGCAATGAGCAGTTCTTC
CDR3aa: CASSIEHSGSNEQFF
v_gene: TRBV19
d_gene: TRBD2
len: 15
j_gene: TRBJ2-1
abundance: -

CDR3nt: TGTGCCTGGGAAGGGGACAGGGGGCGCGGAGCTGGGGCCAACGTCCTGACTTTC
CDR3aa: CAWEGDRGRGAGANVLTF
v_gene: TRBV30
d_gene: TRBD1
len: 18
j_gene: TRBJ2-6
abundance: -

CDR3nt: TGTGCCAGCAGCTTCGAGACAGGATTCGGCACTGAAGCTTTCTTT
CDR3aa: CASSFETGFGTEAFF
v_gene: TRBV7-2
d_gene: -
len: 15
j_gene: TRBJ1-1
abundance: few

CDR3nt: TGTGCCAGCACCTCCCCCGGCTCTGGAAACACCATATATTTT
CDR3aa: CASTSPGSGNTIYF
v_gene: TRBV28
d_gene: -
len: 14
j_gene: TRBJ1-3
abundance: -

CDR3nt: TGCAGCGTTGAATCGGGCAGGGGCACAGATACGCAGTATTTT
CDR3aa: CSVESGRGTDTQYF
v_gene: TRBV29-1
d_gene: -
len: 14
j_gene: TRBJ2-3
abundance: -

CDR3nt: TGTGCCAGCAGCCCCGCTGGGGGGGCAGGGGCTGGCTACACCTTC
CDR3aa: CASSPAGGAGAGYTF
v_gene: TRBV4-2
d_gene: -
len: 15
j_gene: TRBJ1-2
abundance: -

CDR3nt: TGTGCCAGCAGTACGACAGTGTCCCAGCCCCAGCATTTT
CDR3aa: CASSTTVSQPQHF
v_gene: TRBV2
d_gene: -
len: 13
j_gene: TRBJ1-5
abundance: -

CDR3nt: TGTGCCTGGAGTATAACAGCCTCTGGAAACACCATATATTTT
CDR3aa: CAWSITASGNTIYF
v_gene: TRBV30
d_gene: -
len: 14
j_gene: TRBJ1-3
abundance: -

CDR3nt: TGTGCCAGCAGGACAGGACTAGCGAACCTGCAAGAGACCCAGTACTTC
CDR3aa: CASRTGLANLQETQYF
v_gene: TRBV2
d_gene: TRBD2
len: 16
j_gene: TRBJ2-5
abundance: few

CDR3nt: TGTGCCAGCAGCTTAGTGAGGGAAGAGACCCAGTACTTC
CDR3aa: CASSLVREETQYF
v_gene: TRBV7-9
d_gene: -
len: 13
j_gene: TRBJ2-5
abundance: few

CDR3nt: TGTGCCAGCAGGATGGACAGGGATGGCTACACCTTC
CDR3aa: CASRMDRDGYTF
v_gene: TRBV7-9
d_gene: TRBD1
len: 12
j_gene: TRBJ1-2
abundance: few

CDR3nt: TGTGCCAGCACCCTGACTCCTAACTACGAGCAGTACTTC
CDR3aa: CASTLTPNYEQYF
v_gene: TRBV7-9
d_gene: -
len: 13
j_gene: TRBJ2-7
abundance: -

CDR3nt: TGTGCCAGCAGCTTGGATCCCAGGCGGGTTTACTATGGCTACACCTTC
CDR3aa: CASSLDPRRVYYGYTF
v_gene: TRBV5-6
d_gene: -
len: 16
j_gene: TRBJ1-2
abundance: -

CDR3nt: TGCGCCAGCAGCACCGGACTAGTTTACAATGAGCAGTTCTTC
CDR3aa: CASSTGLVYNEQFF
v_gene: TRBV5-1
d_gene: TRBD2
len: 14
j_gene: TRBJ2-1
abundance: -